This TCR beta chain originates from a study of blood T cell repertoires in COVID-19. Germline CDR1 reads GTSNPN; CDR2 reads SVGIG (reference sequence). This CDR3 contains 16 residues. Trimming removed 5 bases from V and 1 base from J; junction bases left unmatched: 12. Adults between roughly 18 and 89 years of age took part from about 24 US areas. Donors in Cohort 3 counted as recovered after two negative PCRs, clearance, or symptom resolution. Original handling: Estimation of nucleated cell counts relied on the amplification of reference gene primers. The assay was immunoSEQ multiplex PCR, and TCRdb's table has in-frame clones only and misses some. V and J calls and clone size are as listed in that table; D and trimming were resolved from the DNA. The sample has a few hundred thousand clones, about 88% seen once.

This chain connects TRBV30 to TRBJ2-3; 7 nucleotides line up with TRBD2. The receptor was isolated from a woman aged 50 to 65 who had recovered from COVID-19. The sample consisted of PBMCs or T cells enriched from blood (not recorded which). The CDR3, as DNA: TGTGCCTGGTTTGGACCAAGCGGGACTCGCACAGATACGCAGTATTTT. This codes for CAWFGPSGTRTDTQYF.